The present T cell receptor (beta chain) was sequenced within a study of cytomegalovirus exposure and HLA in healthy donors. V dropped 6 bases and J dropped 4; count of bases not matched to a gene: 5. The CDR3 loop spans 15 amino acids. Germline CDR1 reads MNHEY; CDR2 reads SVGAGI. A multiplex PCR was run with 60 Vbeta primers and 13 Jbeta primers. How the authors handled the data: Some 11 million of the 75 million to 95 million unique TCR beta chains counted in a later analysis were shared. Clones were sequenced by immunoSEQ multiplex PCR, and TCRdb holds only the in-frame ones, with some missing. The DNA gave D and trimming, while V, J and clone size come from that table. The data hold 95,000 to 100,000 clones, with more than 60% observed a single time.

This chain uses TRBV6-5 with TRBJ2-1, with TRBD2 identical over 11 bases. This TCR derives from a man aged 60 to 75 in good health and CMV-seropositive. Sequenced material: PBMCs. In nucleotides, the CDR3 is TGTGCCAGCAGGAAGGGACTAGCGGCTTACAATGAGCAGTTCTTC. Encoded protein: CASRKGLAAYNEQFF.